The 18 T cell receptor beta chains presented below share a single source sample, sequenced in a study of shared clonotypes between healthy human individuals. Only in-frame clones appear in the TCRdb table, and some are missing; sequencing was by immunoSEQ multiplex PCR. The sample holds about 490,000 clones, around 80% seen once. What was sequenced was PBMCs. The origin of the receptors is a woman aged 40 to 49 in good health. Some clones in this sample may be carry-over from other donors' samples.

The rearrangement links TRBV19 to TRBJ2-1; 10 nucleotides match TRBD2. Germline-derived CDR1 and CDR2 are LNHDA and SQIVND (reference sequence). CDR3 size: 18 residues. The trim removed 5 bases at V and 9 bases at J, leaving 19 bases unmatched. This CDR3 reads CASSGASGSFRRGAEQFF. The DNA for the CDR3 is TGTGCCAGTAGTGGAGCTAGCGGGAGTTTCCGTAGGGGCGCTGAGCAGTTCTTC.

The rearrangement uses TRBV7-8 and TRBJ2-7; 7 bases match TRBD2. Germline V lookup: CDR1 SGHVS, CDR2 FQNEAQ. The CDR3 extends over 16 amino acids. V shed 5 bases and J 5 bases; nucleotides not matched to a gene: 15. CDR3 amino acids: CASSHRDYPIRHEQYF. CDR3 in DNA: TGTGCCAGCAGCCACCGGGACTACCCGATTAGGCACGAGCAGTACTTC.

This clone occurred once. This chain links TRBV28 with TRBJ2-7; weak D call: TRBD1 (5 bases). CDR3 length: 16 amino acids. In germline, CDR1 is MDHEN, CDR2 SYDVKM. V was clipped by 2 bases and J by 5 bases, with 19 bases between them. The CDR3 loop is CASSLRGRAIANEQYF. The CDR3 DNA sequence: TGTGCCAGCAGTTTAAGGGGTAGGGCGATTGCTAACGAGCAGTACTTC.

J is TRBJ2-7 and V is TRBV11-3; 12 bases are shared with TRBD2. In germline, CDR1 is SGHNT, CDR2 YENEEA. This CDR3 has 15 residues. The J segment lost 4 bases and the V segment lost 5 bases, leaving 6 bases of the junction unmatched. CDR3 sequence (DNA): TGTGCCAGCAGCCCGGGACTAGCGGGTTTTTACGAGCAGTACTTC. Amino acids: CASSPGLAGFYEQYF. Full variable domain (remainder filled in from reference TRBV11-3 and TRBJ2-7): EAGVVQSPRYKIIEKKQPVAFWCNPISGHNTLYWYLQNLGQGPELLIRYENEEAVDDSQLPKDRFSAERLKGVDSTLKIQPAELGDSAVYLCASSPGLAGFYEQYFGPGTRLTVT.

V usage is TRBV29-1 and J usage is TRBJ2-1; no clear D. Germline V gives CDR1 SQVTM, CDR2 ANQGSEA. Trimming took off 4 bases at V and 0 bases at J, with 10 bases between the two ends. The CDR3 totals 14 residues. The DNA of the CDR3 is TGCAGCGTTGTGCGCCTCGACTCCTACAATGAGCAGTTCTTC. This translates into CSVVRLDSYNEQFF.

The CDR3 sequence is CASSLDRRNTEAFF. CDR3 nucleotide sequence: TGTGCCAGCAGCTTAGACAGACGGAACACTGAAGCTTTCTTT. The chain employs TRBV5-6 and TRBJ1-1; maybe TRBD1 (5 bases). Per the germline V gene, CDR1 is SGHDT and CDR2 is YYEEEE. V was shortened by 2 bases and J by 1 base, with 9 bases between the two germline ends. This CDR3 is built from 14 residues.

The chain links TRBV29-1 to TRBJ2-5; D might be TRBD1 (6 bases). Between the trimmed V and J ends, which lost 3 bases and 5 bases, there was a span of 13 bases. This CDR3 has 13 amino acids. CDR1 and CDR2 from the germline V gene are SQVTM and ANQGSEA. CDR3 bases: TGCAGCGTTGAGAGGCAGGGGTGGGAGACCCAGTACTTC. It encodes CSVERQGWETQYF.

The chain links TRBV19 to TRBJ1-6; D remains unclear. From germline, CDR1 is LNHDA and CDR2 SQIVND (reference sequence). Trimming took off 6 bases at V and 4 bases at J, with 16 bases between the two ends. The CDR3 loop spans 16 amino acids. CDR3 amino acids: CASSPADGAYNSPLHF. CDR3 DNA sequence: TGTGCCAGTAGCCCAGCCGACGGAGCATATAATTCACCCCTCCACTTT.

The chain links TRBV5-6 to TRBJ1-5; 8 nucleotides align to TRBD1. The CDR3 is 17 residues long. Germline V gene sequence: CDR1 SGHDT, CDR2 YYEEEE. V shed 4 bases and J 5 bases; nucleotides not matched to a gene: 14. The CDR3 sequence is CASSRTRLGQAHQPQHF. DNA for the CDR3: TGTGCCAGCAGCCGCACCCGCCTGGGACAGGCACATCAGCCCCAGCATTTT. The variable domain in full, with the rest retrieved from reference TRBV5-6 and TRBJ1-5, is DAGVTQSPTHLIKTRGQQVTLRCSPKSGHDTVSWYQQALGQGPQFIFQYYEEEERQRGNFPDRFSGHQFPNYSSELNVNALLLGDSALYLCASSRTRLGQAHQPQHFGDGTRLSIL.

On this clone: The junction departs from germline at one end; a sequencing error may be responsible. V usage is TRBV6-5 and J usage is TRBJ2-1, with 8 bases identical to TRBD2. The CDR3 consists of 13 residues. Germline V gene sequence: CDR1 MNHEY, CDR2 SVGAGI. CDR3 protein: CAGSPNTSGLRFF. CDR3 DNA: TGTGCCGGCAGTCCCAACACTAGCGGTCTCAGGTTCTTC.

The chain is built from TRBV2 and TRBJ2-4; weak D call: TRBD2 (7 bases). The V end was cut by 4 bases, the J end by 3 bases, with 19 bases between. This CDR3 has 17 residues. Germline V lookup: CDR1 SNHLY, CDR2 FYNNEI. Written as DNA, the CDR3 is TGTGCCAGCAGTGCGGCAATCAGGGGAGGGGACAAAAACATTCAGTACTTC. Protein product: CASSAAIRGGDKNIQYF. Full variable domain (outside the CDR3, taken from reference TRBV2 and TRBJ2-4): EPEVTQTPSHQVTQMGQEVILRCVPISNHLYFYWYRQILGQKVEFLVSFYNNEISEKSEIFDDQFSVERPDGSNFTLKIRSTKLEDSAMYFCASSAAIRGGDKNIQYFGAGTRLSVL.

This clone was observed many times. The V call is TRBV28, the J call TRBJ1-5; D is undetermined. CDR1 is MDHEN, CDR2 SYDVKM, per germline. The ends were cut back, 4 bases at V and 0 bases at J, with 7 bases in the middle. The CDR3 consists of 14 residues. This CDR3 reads CASSSRYSNQPQHF. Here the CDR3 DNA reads TGTGCCAGCAGTTCCCGTTATAGCAATCAGCCCCAGCATTTT.

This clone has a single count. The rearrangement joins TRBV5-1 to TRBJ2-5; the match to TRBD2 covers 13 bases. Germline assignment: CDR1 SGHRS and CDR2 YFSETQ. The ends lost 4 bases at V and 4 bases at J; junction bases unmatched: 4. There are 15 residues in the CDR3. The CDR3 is CASSPGTSGIETQYF. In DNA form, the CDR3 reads TGCGCCAGCAGCCCCGGGACTAGCGGGATAGAGACCCAGTACTTC.

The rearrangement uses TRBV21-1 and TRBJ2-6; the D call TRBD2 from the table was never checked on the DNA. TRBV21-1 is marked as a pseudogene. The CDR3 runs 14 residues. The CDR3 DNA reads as TGTGCCAGCATCCTTAGATCTGGGGCCAACGTCCTGACTTTC. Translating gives CASILRSGANVLTF.

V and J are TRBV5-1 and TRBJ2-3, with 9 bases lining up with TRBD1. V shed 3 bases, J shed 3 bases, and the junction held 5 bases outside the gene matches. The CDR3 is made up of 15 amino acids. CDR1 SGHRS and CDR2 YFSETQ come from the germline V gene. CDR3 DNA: TGCGCCAGCAGCTCGGGGGACAGGGTGACAGATACGCAGTATTTT. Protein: CASSSGDRVTDTQYF. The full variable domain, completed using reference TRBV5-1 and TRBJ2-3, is KAGVTQTPRYLIKTRGQQVTLSCSPISGHRSVSWYQQTPGQGLQFLFEYFSETQRNKGNFPGRFSGRQFSNSRSEMNVSTLELGDSALYLCASSSGDRVTDTQYFGPGTRLTVL.

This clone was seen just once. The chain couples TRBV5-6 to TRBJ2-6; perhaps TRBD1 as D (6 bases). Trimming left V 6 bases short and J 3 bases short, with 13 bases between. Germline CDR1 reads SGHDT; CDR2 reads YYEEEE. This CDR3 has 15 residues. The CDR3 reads CASTPGAGGANVLTF. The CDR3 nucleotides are TGTGCCAGCACTCCAGGGGCTGGTGGGGCCAACGTCCTGACTTTC.

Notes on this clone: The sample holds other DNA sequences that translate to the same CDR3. CDR3 region: CASSFNRNTEAFF. CDR3 DNA sequence: TGTGCCAGCAGCTTTAACAGGAACACTGAAGCTTTCTTT. The V and J genes are TRBV7-3 and TRBJ1-1; no clear D gene. Germline-derived CDR1 and CDR2 are SGHTA and FQGTGA. V was shortened by 3 bases and J by 1 base, with 6 bases between the two germline ends. The CDR3 has 13 amino acids.

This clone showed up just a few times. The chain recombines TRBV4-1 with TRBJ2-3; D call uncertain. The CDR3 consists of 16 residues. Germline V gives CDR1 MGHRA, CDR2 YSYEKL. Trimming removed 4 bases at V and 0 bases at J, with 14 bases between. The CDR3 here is CASSPLGTTSTDTQYF. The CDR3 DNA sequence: TGCGCCAGCAGCCCCCTGGGCACCACTAGCACAGATACGCAGTATTTT.